This entry features one TCR beta chain sequence. This sample is drawn from a study of blood T cell repertoires in COVID-19. As for the study in general: Collection of acute and convalescent COVID-19 samples took place in the United States, Italy and Spain. Nucleic acid was either cDNA or gDNA, and it came from T cells, B-cell-depleted T cells, or PBMCs.

Original processing methods: Estimation of nucleated cell counts was performed using reference gene primer amplification. The assay was immunoSEQ multiplex PCR, and TCRdb's table has in-frame clones only and misses some. That table gives V, J and clone size, and the DNA gave D and trimming. The profile shows some 250,000 clones, about 76% of them singletons. Germline-derived CDR1 and CDR2 are LNHDA and SQIVND (reference sequence). The CDR3 is 19 amino acids. The V gene end was trimmed by 7 bases and the J gene end by 0 bases; junction bases not matched to a gene: 11. This clonotype was sampled from a woman in her fifties or sixties with active or convalescent COVID-19. Sequenced sample: peripheral blood. The V gene is TRBV19, the J gene TRBJ2-2, with 13 positions matching TRBD2. The CDR3 DNA reads as TGTGCCAGTAAACCCATTCCGGGACTAGCGGGGACGAACACCGGGGAGCTGTTTTTT. As protein: CASKPIPGLAGTNTGELFF.